This T cell receptor (beta chain) originates from a study of T cell repertoires in cytomegalovirus infection. Of note for this clonotype: Antigen specificity is unknown.

The CDR3 is 12 amino acids. Germline CDR1 and CDR2: SGHVS and FNYEAQ. V was shortened by 5 bases and J by 7 bases, with 12 bases between the two germline ends. A single record per CDR3 protein comes from TCRdb applying MiXCR to the reads. Among roughly 110,000 distinct CDR3 sequences listed, around 31% were seen once. The gene calls are TRBV7-6 and TRBJ2-7; unclear D gene. Here the sequenced sample was CD8+ T cells from cultured PBMCs, taken from culture after CMV antigen stimulation. The receptor's source is a human donor in good health (CMV status not recorded). Some clones in this sample may be carry-over from other donors' samples. The DNA for the CDR3 is TGTGCCAGCAGCGCCCCGATGGGAGAGCAGTACTTC. Protein product: CASSAPMGEQYF.